This entry lists 27 T cell receptor beta chains sequenced from one sample in a study of blood T cell repertoires in COVID-19. The method was immunoSEQ multiplex PCR; TCRdb's version includes in-frame clones alone and lacks a portion of them. This repertoire shows a few hundred thousand clones, around 86% found once; its top ten account for around 1.6%. Sequences were obtained from peripheral blood. The receptors originated from a woman aged 50 to 65 with acute or convalescent COVID-19.

V is TRBV7-3 and J is TRBJ2-3; TRBD2 matches 9 bases. The CDR3 runs 16 residues. With V trimmed by 2 bases and J by 5 bases, 8 bases remained unmatched. Germline V gene sequence: CDR1 SGHTA, CDR2 FQGTGA. The CDR3 region is CASSLGLAGPGDTQYF. The CDR3 region has the DNA TGTGCCAGCAGCTTAGGCCTAGCGGGACCGGGAGATACGCAGTATTTT. The entire variable domain, with the rest obtained from reference TRBV7-3 and TRBJ2-3, is as follows: GAGVSQTPSNKVTEKGKYVELRCDPISGHTALYWYRQSLGQGPEFLIYFQGTGAADDSGLPNDRFFAVRPEGSVSTLKIQRTERGDSAVYLCASSLGLAGPGDTQYFGPGTRLTVL.

This clone was counted between two and nine times. The V call is TRBV7-2, the J call TRBJ2-7; 9 bases map to TRBD2. Trimming cost V 5 bases and J 3 bases; bases outside gene matches: 14. CDR1 is SGHTA, CDR2 FQGNSA, per germline. The CDR3 contains 17 residues. The CDR3 DNA reads TGTGCCAGCAGCCACAGAATCAGCGGGAGGCTAAGCTACGAGCAGTACTTC. Its protein is CASSHRISGRLSYEQYF.

The sample holds one count of this clone. This chain links TRBV11-2 with TRBJ2-3, with D perhaps TRBD1 (5 bases). CDR1 SGHAT and CDR2 FQNNGV come from the germline V gene. Between the trimmed V and J ends, which lost 5 bases and 1 base, there was a span of 16 bases. The CDR3 runs 16 residues. CDR3 coding DNA: TGTGCCAGCAGCCTTGTTGTTGTGACAGGCACAGATACGCAGTATTTT. Protein sequence: CASSLVVVTGTDTQYF.

V gene TRBV19 combines with J gene TRBJ1-4; TRBD1 matches 7 bases. CDR3 size: 13 residues. After removal of 8 bases from V and 4 bases from J, the junction contained 4 bases not matched to a gene. In germline, CDR1 is LNHDA, CDR2 SQIVND (reference sequence). The CDR3 DNA reads as TGTGCCAGTGAGGGACAGCATAATGAAAAACTGTTTTTT. This encodes CASEGQHNEKLFF.

A single count supports this clone. For the CDR3, the DNA is TGCGCCAGCAGCTTCCTACCGGGACAGTTTAATGAGCAGTTCTTC. Amino acid sequence: CASSFLPGQFNEQFF. The chain is built from TRBV5-1 and TRBJ2-1, with TRBD1 matching over 7 bases. CDR1 SGHRS and CDR2 YFSETQ come from the germline V gene. The CDR3 spans 15 residues. The ends lost 2 bases at V and 7 bases at J; junction bases unmatched: 9.

This chain joins TRBV24-1 and TRBJ2-1; 8 bases align to TRBD1. CDR3 length: 18 amino acids. Per the germline V gene, CDR1 is KGHDR and CDR2 is SFDVKD. V lost 3 bases and J lost 5; bases outside the gene matches: 14. Here the CDR3 DNA reads TGTGCCACCAGTGATCCGCCCAGGGGGCGCGTAAATGACAATGAGCAGTTCTTC. Translating gives CATSDPPRGRVNDNEQFF.

This chain connects TRBV30 to TRBJ1-2, with 8 bases matching TRBD1. The trim removed 1 base at V and 7 bases at J, leaving 5 bases unmatched. Germline CDR1 reads GTSNPN; CDR2 reads SVGIG (reference sequence). The length of the CDR3 is 13 residues. The CDR3 is CAWSGTGYGGYTF. CDR3 sequence (DNA): TGTGCCTGGAGTGGGACAGGGTACGGTGGCTACACCTTC. Full variable domain (rest looked up from reference TRBV30 and TRBJ1-2): SQTIHQWPATLVQPVGSPLSLECTVEGTSNPNLYWYRQAAGRGLQLLFYSVGIGQISSEVPQNLSASRPQDRQFILSSKKLLLSDSGFYLCAWSGTGYGGYTFGSGTRLTVV.

As to this clone: Relative to the germline gene, one junction end is altered; a read error may explain this. The CDR3 here is CASTLTGASSTDTQYF. The DNA for the CDR3 is TGTGCCAGCACCTTGACAGGGGCGAGTAGCACAGATACGCAGTATTTT. The V call is TRBV5-4, the J call TRBJ2-3, with 8 bases identical to TRBD1. Germline CDR1 reads SGHNT; CDR2 reads YYREEE (reference sequence). The CDR3 consists of 16 residues.

The chain joins TRBV6-2 or TRBV6-3 to TRBJ2-7, with 11 nucleotides matching TRBD1. V trimming: 5 bases; J trimming: 5 bases; junction bases outside the gene matches: 8. The CDR3 is 15 residues long. Germline-derived CDR1 and CDR2 are MNHEY and SVGEGT. The CDR3 region is CASSPRPGQGDEQYF. CDR3 DNA sequence: TGTGCCAGCAGTCCGAGACCGGGACAGGGGGACGAGCAGTACTTC.

V and J are TRBV12-3 or TRBV12-4 and TRBJ2-1, with TRBD1 matching 10 bases. V was clipped by 10 bases and J by 10 bases; unmatched bases: 10. The CDR3 length is 13 residues. The CDR3 sequence is CAIGDRGLEEQFF. The CDR3 DNA follows: TGTGCCATCGGGGACAGGGGTTTGGAGGAGCAGTTCTTC.

The chain is built from TRBV7-3 and TRBJ1-6, with a weak D call TRBD1 (6 bases). The CDR3 has 15 residues. V gave up 6 bases and J gave up 9 bases, with 18 bases separating them. CDR1 is SGHTA, CDR2 FQGTGA, per germline. DNA for the CDR3: TGTGCCAGCAGTCTCATCGGGGGGCCCGCTTCACCCCTCCACTTT. This translates into CASSLIGGPASPLHF.

Only one count was recorded for this clone. The chain couples TRBV18 to TRBJ1-1, with D unresolved. Trimming removed 1 base at V and 4 bases at J, with 10 bases between. Germline V gives CDR1 KGHSH, CDR2 LQKENI. This CDR3 is built from 14 residues. For the CDR3, the DNA is TGTGCCAGCTCACCACAGGGAGGAACCACTGAAGCTTTCTTT. It translates to CASSPQGGTTEAFF.

This chain uses TRBV7-2 with TRBJ1-2, with D uncertain. The V end lost 3 bases, the J end lost 7 bases, and 15 bases lay between the germline ends. Germline V gene data show CDR1 as SGHTA and CDR2 as FQGNSA. The CDR3 runs 14 residues. DNA of the CDR3: TGTGCCAGCAGCTTGGGCAGGCCGCGTTCTGGCTACACCTTC. Protein product: CASSLGRPRSGYTF.

The rearrangement links TRBV28 to TRBJ2-5, with TRBD2 identical over 7 bases. The CDR3 totals 17 residues. Germline V gene sequence: CDR1 MDHEN, CDR2 SYDVKM. V shed 3 bases and J 5 bases; nucleotides not matched to a gene: 15. The CDR3 spells CASSFGPTSPRAETQYF. The DNA of the CDR3 is TGTGCCAGCAGTTTTGGCCCGACTAGCCCCCGGGCGGAGACCCAGTACTTC.

This chain connects TRBV5-5 to TRBJ1-6; D gene uncertain. This CDR3 has 16 residues. Germline V gene data show CDR1 as SGHKS and CDR2 as YYEKEE (reference sequence). V was trimmed by 0 bases and J by 9 bases, leaving 16 bases between them. Here the CDR3 reads CASSLVPPGVGSPLHF. In DNA, the CDR3 is TGTGCCAGCAGCTTGGTTCCACCCGGAGTCGGTTCACCCCTCCACTTT. Drawing the rest from reference TRBV5-5 and TRBJ1-6, the complete variable domain is DAGVTQSPTHLIKTRGQQVTLRCSPISGHKSVSWYQQVLGQGPQFIFQYYEKEERGRGNFPDRFSARQFPNYSSELNVNALLLGDSALYLCASSLVPPGVGSPLHFGNGTRLTVT.

V usage is TRBV9 and J usage is TRBJ2-7; 7 nucleotides match TRBD2. The trim removed 4 bases at V and 4 bases at J, leaving 11 bases unmatched. CDR1 SGDLS and CDR2 YYNGEE come from the germline V gene. The CDR3 loop spans 15 amino acids. The CDR3: CASSKTTSSQYEQYF. CDR3 DNA: TGTGCCAGCAGCAAAACGACTAGCTCCCAATACGAGCAGTACTTC.

This clone showed up just once. This chain joins TRBV7-8 and TRBJ2-7; weak D call: TRBD1 (6 bases). Trimming shortened V by 5 bases and J by 0 bases, and 11 bases separated the two germline ends. The germline gives CDR1 SGHVS, CDR2 FQNEAQ. This CDR3 contains 14 residues. This CDR3 reads CASSPGRGSYEQYF. The CDR3 nucleotides are TGTGCCAGCAGCCCGGGCAGGGGCTCCTACGAGCAGTACTTC.

The chain is built from TRBV18 and TRBJ2-1; 9 bases are a match to TRBD1. The germline CDR1 and CDR2 sequences are KGHSH and LQKENI. CDR3 length equals 17 residues. V was clipped by 1 base and J by 1 base; unmatched bases: 5. CDR3 in amino acids: CASSPQQQGASYNEQFF. Written as DNA, the CDR3 is TGTGCCAGCTCACCACAGCAACAGGGGGCTTCCTACAATGAGCAGTTCTTC.

This clone has a handful of counts. The chain employs TRBV6-2 or TRBV6-3 and TRBJ1-4; D possibly corresponds to TRBD1 (6 bases). The length of the CDR3 is 15 residues. Looked up from germline, CDR1 is MNHEY and CDR2 is SVGEGT. Trimming stripped 6 bases from V and 7 bases from J, with 18 bases between. CDR3 loop: CASSSVQGMGEKLFF. The CDR3 DNA reads TGTGCCAGCAGCTCCGTCCAGGGGATGGGTGAAAAACTGTTTTTT.

V gene TRBV3-1 (or the pseudogene TRBV3-2) combines with J gene TRBJ2-1; the D is unclear. Trimming took off 0 bases at V and 2 bases at J, with 8 bases between the two ends. This CDR3 spans 15 amino acids. Germline loops: CDR1 LGHDT, CDR2 YNNKEL (reference sequence). CDR3 coding DNA: TGTGCCAGCAGCCAAGATCTCACAGCCTACAATGAGCAGTTCTTC. Protein sequence: CASSQDLTAYNEQFF.

The genes are TRBV27 and TRBJ1-4; D unresolved. Germline CDR1 is MNHEY and CDR2 is SMNVEV (reference sequence). CDR3 size: 11 residues. The germline V and J ends were trimmed by 6 bases and 4 bases, with 3 bases remaining between them. The CDR3 DNA is TGTGCCAGCAGCCGTAATGAAAAACTGTTTTTT. It codes for CASSRNEKLFF.

The V gene is TRBV5-1, the J gene TRBJ2-1; 12 bases fit TRBD2. This CDR3 is 15 amino acids long. V shed 5 bases, J shed 6 bases, and the junction held 6 bases outside the gene matches. Germline V gene data show CDR1 as SGHRS and CDR2 as YFSETQ. CDR3 coding DNA: TGCGCCAGCAGGACGACTAGCGGGAGTGTCAATGAGCAGTTCTTC. The encoded protein is CASRTTSGSVNEQFF.

The rearrangement links TRBV24-1 to TRBJ2-2, with 7 bases identical to TRBD1. Germline values: CDR1 KGHDR, CDR2 SFDVKD. This CDR3 comprises 16 residues. V shed 4 bases, J shed 5 bases, and the junction held 9 bases outside the gene matches. The CDR3 nucleotides are TGTGCCACCAGTGAGGCAGACAGGGCTCCTACCGGGGAGCTGTTTTTT. Translating gives CATSEADRAPTGELFF.

J is TRBJ2-1 and V is TRBV24-1, with 10 bases fitting TRBD2. The germline V gene has CDR1 KGHDR and CDR2 SFDVKD. The V gene end was trimmed by 5 bases and the J gene end by 2 bases; junction bases not matched to a gene: 2. CDR3 size: 15 residues. The CDR3 nucleotides read TGTGCCACCAGTGCGAGCGGGAGGGCCTACAATGAGCAGTTCTTC. This gives the protein CATSASGRAYNEQFF.

The rearrangement uses TRBV7-8 and TRBJ2-2; 12 bases are shared with TRBD2. Germline CDR1 is SGHVS and CDR2 is FQNEAQ. The J segment lost 2 bases and the V segment lost 2 bases, leaving 3 bases of the junction unmatched. The CDR3 is made up of 17 amino acids. The CDR3 nucleotides read TGTGCCAGCAGCTTAAGGACTAGCGGGACCAACACCGGGGAGCTGTTTTTT. Amino acid sequence: CASSLRTSGTNTGELFF.

The chain combines TRBV5-6 with TRBJ2-1; 9 nucleotides line up with TRBD2. CDR3 length: 16 amino acids. In germline, CDR1 is SGHDT, CDR2 YYEEEE. After removal of 0 bases from V and 8 bases from J, the junction contained 9 bases not matched to a gene. Here the CDR3 reads CASSLAGAGGGDEQFF. In nucleotides, the CDR3 is TGTGCCAGCAGCTTGGCCGGAGCGGGAGGCGGCGATGAGCAGTTCTTC. Based on the CDR3 plus reference TRBV5-6 and TRBJ2-1, the full variable domain is DAGVTQSPTHLIKTRGQQVTLRCSPKSGHDTVSWYQQALGQGPQFIFQYYEEEERQRGNFPDRFSGHQFPNYSSELNVNALLLGDSALYLCASSLAGAGGGDEQFFGPGTRLTVL.

The rearrangement uses TRBV6-4 and TRBJ1-3; D remains ambiguous. V lost 0 bases and J lost 5, with 11 bases in between. Germline-derived CDR1 and CDR2 are MRHNA and SNTAGT. This CDR3 is 15 amino acids long. The DNA of the CDR3 is TGTGCCAGCAGTGACTCTCGGGGTGTGCGAAACACCATATATTTT. The encoded protein is CASSDSRGVRNTIYF.